The 24 T cell receptor beta chains below come from one sample, sequenced in a study of blood T cell repertoires in COVID-19. Sequencing was performed with immunoSEQ multiplex PCR; in TCRdb, only in-frame clones are kept and a portion is missing. Of fewer than 200,000 clones listed, roughly 86% are singletons. Material for sequencing was peripheral blood. The source of these receptors is a man aged 35 to 55 who had recovered from COVID-19.

The rearrangement joins TRBV13 to TRBJ2-7, with 9 bases lining up with TRBD1. CDR1 and CDR2 (germline): PRHDT, FYEKMQ (reference sequence). CDR3 length: 14 residues. Trimming at V came to 2 bases and at J to 5 bases, leaving 4 bases not matched to a gene. CDR3 bases: TGTGCCAGCAGCTTATGGAGGACAGGGGACGAGCAGTACTTC. It codes for CASSLWRTGDEQYF.

The chain employs TRBV30 and TRBJ1-3; TRBD1 might be the D (6 bases). Germline V CDR1 and CDR2: GTSNPN, SVGIG (reference sequence). This CDR3 is built from 13 residues. The V end lost 4 bases, the J end lost 4 bases, and 11 bases lay between the germline ends. CDR3 amino acids: CAWNTGMGNTIYF. The CDR3 DNA is TGTGCCTGGAACACAGGGATGGGAAACACCATATATTTT.

V and J are TRBV10-3 and TRBJ1-2; 8 nucleotides match TRBD1. This CDR3 is built from 13 residues. Germline assignment: CDR1 ENHRY and CDR2 SYGVKD. Trimming cost V 0 bases and J 8 bases; bases outside gene matches: 2. CDR3: CAISESGTGGYTF. The CDR3, as DNA: TGTGCCATCAGTGAGTCCGGGACAGGAGGCTACACCTTC.

The chain employs TRBV5-1 and TRBJ1-6; 7 nucleotides line up with TRBD1. V was pared by 1 base and J by 8 bases, with 6 bases of the junction left unmatched. CDR1 and CDR2 from the germline V gene are SGHRS and YFSETQ. This CDR3 spans 15 amino acids. In DNA form, the CDR3 reads TGCGCCAGCAGCTTGCTGGGACAGCCCCATTCACCCCTCCACTTT. Protein: CASSLLGQPHSPLHF.

V usage is TRBV4-1 and J usage is TRBJ1-2, with 9 bases fitting TRBD1. CDR1 MGHRA and CDR2 YSYEKL come from the germline V gene. The V and J ends lost 1 base and 6 bases, in that order; junction bases with no gene match: 6. The CDR3 totals 15 residues. CDR3 region: CASSQVQGQGNGYTF. The CDR3 DNA reads TGCGCCAGCAGCCAAGTTCAAGGACAGGGGAATGGCTACACCTTC.

This clone was observed once. The rearrangement links TRBV28 to TRBJ1-2; D may be TRBD1 (5 bases). The CDR3 length is 14 residues. Trimming removed 6 bases from V and 5 bases from J, with 16 bases in between. Germline loops: CDR1 MDHEN, CDR2 SYDVKM. CDR3 in amino acids: CASRPGGTRYGYTF. Written as DNA, the CDR3 is TGTGCCAGCAGGCCTGGAGGGACCCGGTATGGCTACACCTTC.

The V and J genes are TRBV11-2 and TRBJ1-1, with D possibly being TRBD1 (6 bases). The CDR3 loop spans 14 amino acids. Germline V gene data show CDR1 as SGHAT and CDR2 as FQNNGV. The germline V and J ends were trimmed by 1 base and 5 bases, with 11 bases remaining between them. The CDR3 DNA reads as TGTGCCAGCAGCTTAGGGGGGGGCAGAACTGAAGCTTTCTTT. It codes for CASSLGGGRTEAFF.

The chain couples TRBV27 to TRBJ2-1, with D possibly TRBD2 on 6 matching bases. The CDR3 sequence is 15 residues long. Trimming removed 9 bases at V and 6 bases at J, with 21 bases between. Germline CDR1 is MNHEY and CDR2 is SMNVEV (reference sequence). For the CDR3, the DNA is TGTGCCAGTAGAACCCCGGAGGGCCGGCGCAATGAGCAGTTCTTC. Residues: CASRTPEGRRNEQFF.

The chain combines TRBV18 with TRBJ2-7; D might be TRBD2 (6 bases). The germline CDR1 and CDR2 sequences are KGHSH and LQKENI. The CDR3 is 14 amino acids. V lost 3 bases and J lost 2, with 11 bases in between. The CDR3 coding sequence is TGTGCCAGCTCACCCACGGGAGAACCCTACGAGCAGTACTTC. Its translation is CASSPTGEPYEQYF. The variable domain in full, completed from reference TRBV18 and TRBJ2-7, reads NAGVMQNPRHLVRRRGQEARLRCSPMKGHSHVYWYRQLPEEGLKFMVYLQKENIIDESGMPKERFSAEFPKEGPSILRIQQVVRGDSAAYFCASSPTGEPYEQYFGPGTRLTVT.

This clone was detected only a few times. The chain links TRBV7-2 to TRBJ2-5; 11 nucleotides line up with TRBD2. From germline, CDR1 is SGHTA and CDR2 FQGNSA. The CDR3 loop spans 15 amino acids. With 10 bases clipped from V and 0 bases from J, the junction kept 7 bases outside the gene matches. DNA of the CDR3: TGTGCCACCGGCCGGACTAGCGGGTACCAAGAGACCCAGTACTTC. Protein: CATGRTSGYQETQYF.

This clone appeared many times. The CDR3 spells CASSQGGGHYNEQFF. CDR3 sequence (DNA): TGCGCCAGCAGCCAGGGCGGGGGGCACTATAATGAGCAGTTCTTC. V is TRBV4-3 and J is TRBJ2-1; 8 positions match TRBD2. Germline CDR1 reads LGHNA; CDR2 reads YSLEER. The V gene end was trimmed by 3 bases and the J gene end by 7 bases; junction bases not matched to a gene: 8. The CDR3 has 15 residues.

This clone has more than one count but fewer than ten. The rearrangement joins TRBV12-5 to TRBJ2-3; 9 bases agree with TRBD1. This CDR3 has 15 residues. The ends lost 6 bases at V and 2 bases at J; junction bases unmatched: 6. Germline V gives CDR1 LGHNT, CDR2 FRNRAP. The CDR3 region has the DNA TGTGCTAGTGGACCGGGACAGGGAAACACAGATACGCAGTATTTT. Protein product: CASGPGQGNTDTQYF.

The chain is built from TRBV10-3 and TRBJ2-7, with D uncertain. CDR3 length: 14 residues. Germline CDR1 is ENHRY and CDR2 is SYGVKD. Trimming left V 0 bases short and J 3 bases short, with 9 bases between. In DNA, the CDR3 is TGTGCCATCAGTGAGTCCCCGGTCCTCTACGAGCAGTACTTC. Amino acids: CAISESPVLYEQYF.

CDR3 DNA: TGTGCCAGCAGTATATACACTGAAGCTTTCTTT. Its protein is CASSIYTEAFF. The chain has TRBV2 and TRBJ1-1; no firm D call. Trimming removed 5 bases from V and 3 bases from J, with 4 bases in between. The germline gives CDR1 SNHLY, CDR2 FYNNEI. This CDR3 contains 11 residues.

Of note for this clone: Compared with germline, one end of the junction differs, possibly owing to a read error. The chain is built from TRBV15 and TRBJ2-1, with TRBD1 matching over 9 bases. Germline lookup yields CDR1 LNHNV and CDR2 YYDKDF (reference sequence). This CDR3 has 13 amino acids. CDR3 in DNA: TGTGCCACCAGCAGAGATAAGGGGACAGGGAGGCTCTTC. This translates into CATSRDKGTGRLF.

The V gene is TRBV11-2, the J gene TRBJ2-7; D unresolved. CDR1 SGHAT and CDR2 FQNNGV come from the germline V gene. V lost 0 bases to trimming and J lost 7 bases, with 10 bases between them. The CDR3 runs 13 residues. CDR3 protein: CASSLEVTMEQYF. In nucleotides, the CDR3 is TGTGCCAGCAGCTTAGAGGTTACAATGGAGCAGTACTTC.

There are a few counts of this clone. V gene TRBV9 combines with J gene TRBJ1-1; a possible D gene is TRBD1 (5 bases). The CDR3 sequence is 14 residues long. V was trimmed by 0 bases and J by 3 bases, leaving 9 bases between them. Germline V gene data show CDR1 as SGDLS and CDR2 as YYNGEE. CDR3 amino acids: CASSVAPGDTEAFF. CDR3 coding DNA: TGTGCCAGCAGCGTAGCACCGGGGGACACTGAAGCTTTCTTT.

The J gene is TRBJ1-2, the V gene TRBV7-2, with D possibly TRBD1 on 6 matching bases. CDR3 length: 14 amino acids. The germline V gene has CDR1 SGHTA and CDR2 FQGNSA. Trimming removed 4 bases from V and 6 bases from J, with 15 bases in between. CDR3 nucleotides: TGTGCCAGCAGCTCAACGGTGGGACAACATGGCTACACCTTC. Encoded protein: CASSSTVGQHGYTF.

The chain uses TRBV4-3 and TRBJ1-1; no clear D gene. The CDR3 runs to 16 residues. Trimming removed 0 bases from V and 8 bases from J, with 19 bases in between. Germline CDR1 is LGHNA and CDR2 is YSLEER. The CDR3 region has the DNA TGCGCCAGCAGCCAAGAGGGAGGCTCCAGGATGGCCGAAGCTTTCTTT. This codes for CASSQEGGSRMAEAFF.

The chain couples TRBV24-1 to TRBJ1-2; TRBD1 is a possible D gene (6 bases). This CDR3 has 15 amino acids. CDR1 is KGHDR, CDR2 SFDVKD, per germline. Trimming removed 3 bases at V and 5 bases at J, with 15 bases between. Here the CDR3 reads CATSDNREGVYGYTF. CDR3 bases: TGTGCCACCAGTGATAATCGGGAGGGGGTTTATGGCTACACCTTC.

The gene calls are TRBV9 and TRBJ1-1; no firm D call. CDR3 length equals 15 residues. CDR1 SGDLS and CDR2 YYNGEE come from the germline V gene. V shed 4 bases and J shed 0 bases, with 13 bases lying between them. The CDR3 DNA sequence: TGTGCCAGCAGCTCCAATGGGAGGATGAACACTGAAGCTTTCTTT. It encodes CASSSNGRMNTEAFF.

The V call is TRBV5-6, the J call TRBJ2-1; tentative D call: TRBD1 (5 bases). The V and J ends lost 1 base and 5 bases respectively, with 13 bases between them. In germline, CDR1 is SGHDT, CDR2 YYEEEE. The CDR3 has 15 residues. The CDR3, as DNA: TGTGCCAGCAGCTTGACCCCGACAGAAGACAATGAGCAGTTCTTC. Encoded protein: CASSLTPTEDNEQFF.

This chain joins TRBV5-1 and TRBJ2-3; TRBD2 matches at 7 bases. From germline, CDR1 is SGHRS and CDR2 YFSETQ. The CDR3 sequence is 18 residues long. The V and J ends lost 3 bases and 0 bases, in that order; junction bases with no gene match: 13. The CDR3 region is CASSSPRLSGFSTDTQYF. DNA for the CDR3: TGCGCCAGCAGCTCACCCAGACTTAGCGGGTTTAGCACAGATACGCAGTATTTT. Together with reference TRBV5-1 and TRBJ2-3, the CDR3 gives the full variable domain: KAGVTQTPRYLIKTRGQQVTLSCSPISGHRSVSWYQQTPGQGLQFLFEYFSETQRNKGNFPGRFSGRQFSNSRSEMNVSTLELGDSALYLCASSSPRLSGFSTDTQYFGPGTRLTVL.

The rearrangement uses TRBV27 and TRBJ1-3; D not resolved. CDR3 length: 14 residues. Trimming took 1 base from V and 4 from J, leaving 8 bases between them. The germline V gene has CDR1 MNHEY and CDR2 SMNVEV (reference sequence). The CDR3 protein is CASSLYGSGNTIYF. CDR3 DNA: TGTGCCAGCAGTTTATACGGGTCCGGAAACACCATATATTTT.